The 28 T cell receptor beta chains in this list originate from one sample, sequenced in a study of siplizumab effects on memory and regulatory T cells (dated by TCRdb to 2018 to 2020). The library was made by the immunoSEQ multiplex PCR assay. Not all clones reach the TCRdb copy of this immuneACCESS table, which keeps in-frame sequences only. Checked studies attribute under half of the gap to unresolved V genes and leave the rest unexplained. The sample records 70,000 to 90,000 clones, 93% of which are singletons. Clones ranked in the top ten supply 4% to 5.5% of the sample. The specimen was CD8+ T cells sorted from blood. The receptors were sampled from a human donor in good health.

This chain joins TRBV7-2 and TRBJ2-1; 7 nucleotides line up with TRBD2. CDR3 size: 13 residues. Germline trimming cut 4 bases from V and 9 bases from J; bases unmatched to any gene: 6. In germline, CDR1 is SGHTA, CDR2 FQGNSA. Here the CDR3 DNA reads TGTGCCAGCAGCTCAGCGGGGAGGATTGAGCAGTTCTTC. This codes for CASSSAGRIEQFF.

This clone was seen a single time. This chain links TRBV7-9 with TRBJ2-7; D not resolved. The CDR3 is made up of 13 amino acids. The germline V gene has CDR1 SEHNR and CDR2 FQNEAQ (reference sequence). V was shortened by 7 bases and J by 5 bases, with 15 bases between the two germline ends. The CDR3 spells CASNPSEQDEQYF. CDR3 DNA sequence: TGTGCCAGCAACCCCTCGGAGCAGGACGAGCAGTACTTC.

This chain links TRBV6-1 with TRBJ2-7; D is possibly TRBD1 (5 bases). Germline V gives CDR1 MNHNS, CDR2 SASEGT. The CDR3 spans 13 residues. V was pared by 6 bases and J by 0 bases, with 9 bases between. The CDR3 sequence is CASRGQASYEQYF. Here the CDR3 DNA reads TGTGCCAGCAGGGGGCAGGCCTCCTACGAGCAGTACTTC.

The chain recombines TRBV7-6 with TRBJ2-5; 12 bases map to TRBD1. The length of the CDR3 is 16 residues. CDR1 is SGHVS, CDR2 FNYEAQ, per germline. J gave up 5 bases and V 4 bases, and 8 bases lay outside the gene matches. CDR3 coding DNA: TGTGCCAGCAGCTCGACCGGGACAGGGGGCTGGGAGACCCAGTACTTC. As protein: CASSSTGTGGWETQYF.

The chain recombines TRBV9 with TRBJ2-1; TRBD2 matches at 12 bases. The trim removed 3 bases at V and 7 bases at J, leaving 8 bases unmatched. The CDR3 is 16 residues long. Germline loops: CDR1 SGDLS, CDR2 YYNGEE. CDR3 loop: CASSGTSGGIGNEQFF. The CDR3 DNA is TGTGCCAGCAGCGGAACTAGCGGGGGGATAGGGAATGAGCAGTTCTTC. Together with reference TRBV9 and TRBJ2-1, the CDR3 gives the full variable domain: DSGVTQTPKHLITATGQRVTLRCSPRSGDLSVYWYQQSLDQGLQFLIQYYNGEERAKGNILERFSAQQFPDLHSELNLSSLELGDSALYFCASSGTSGGIGNEQFFGPGTRLTVL.

This clone was seen just once. The V call is TRBV2, the J call TRBJ2-1, with D unresolved. This CDR3 region has 13 residues. V lost 3 bases and J 8 bases, leaving 11 bases between the germline ends. CDR1 is SNHLY, CDR2 FYNNEI, per germline. Written as DNA, the CDR3 is TGTGCCAGCAGTGAGACTGGTGCGGATGAGCAGTTCTTC. This gives the protein CASSETGADEQFF. The entire variable domain, with the rest obtained from reference TRBV2 and TRBJ2-1, is as follows: EPEVTQTPSHQVTQMGQEVILRCVPISNHLYFYWYRQILGQKVEFLVSFYNNEISEKSEIFDDQFSVERPDGSNFTLKIRSTKLEDSAMYFCASSETGADEQFFGPGTRLTVL.

V and J are TRBV27 and TRBJ2-4, with D possibly TRBD2 on 5 matching bases. This CDR3 region has 14 residues. Trimming took off 5 bases at V and 5 bases at J, with 13 bases between the two ends. The V gene's germline CDR1 is MNHEY and CDR2 SMNVEV (reference sequence). The CDR3 sequence is CASSLRGSQNIQYF. The CDR3 DNA follows: TGTGCCAGCAGTCTCCGTGGGAGCCAAAACATTCAGTACTTC.

This clone is medium-sized in the sample. The chain carries TRBV27 and TRBJ2-7; 11 bases are shared with TRBD1. CDR3 length: 16 amino acids. V dropped 2 bases and J dropped 5; count of bases not matched to a gene: 8. Germline assignment: CDR1 MNHEY and CDR2 SMNVEV (reference sequence). The CDR3 is CASSLTGTGGFHEQYF. CDR3 bases: TGTGCCAGCAGTTTAACCGGGACAGGGGGGTTCCACGAGCAGTACTTC.

The gene calls are TRBV28 and TRBJ2-1; perhaps TRBD2 as D (7 bases). This CDR3 is built from 15 residues. Germline V lookup: CDR1 MDHEN, CDR2 SYDVKM. V dropped 6 bases and J dropped 4 bases, with 16 bases sitting between them. The CDR3 DNA reads as TGTGCCAGCAGCTTTAGGGGGGGGGAGTACAATGAGCAGTTCTTC. This codes for CASSFRGGEYNEQFF.

This clone was observed a single time. The chain couples TRBV7-9 to TRBJ2-1; D not resolved. The CDR3 is 14 amino acids. CDR1 and CDR2 (germline): SEHNR, FQNEAQ (reference sequence). Trimming removed 3 bases from V and 7 bases from J, with 13 bases in between. The CDR3 protein is CASSLERLGNEQFF. CDR3 coding DNA: TGTGCCAGCAGCTTGGAAAGACTTGGGAATGAGCAGTTCTTC.

The V gene is TRBV29-1, the J gene TRBJ1-2; D is unresolved. CDR1 and CDR2 from the germline V gene are SQVTM and ANQGSEA. The germline V and J ends were trimmed by 3 bases and 1 base, with 12 bases remaining between them. There are 14 residues in the CDR3. CDR3 DNA: TGCAGCGTTGAGGGGTCAAGTCATAACTATGGCTACACCTTC. This translates into CSVEGSSHNYGYTF. The entire variable domain, with the rest obtained from reference TRBV29-1 and TRBJ1-2, is as follows: SAVISQKPSRDICQRGTSLTIQCQVDSQVTMMFWYRQQPGQSLTLIATANQGSEATYESGFVIDKFPISRPNLTFSTLTVSNMSPEDSSIYLCSVEGSSHNYGYTFGSGTRLTVV.

The rearrangement joins TRBV7-9 to TRBJ1-2; D uncertain. This CDR3 spans 15 amino acids. The ends were cut back, 3 bases at V and 4 bases at J, with 15 bases in the middle. Looked up from germline, CDR1 is SEHNR and CDR2 is FQNEAQ (reference sequence). The CDR3 DNA follows: TGTGCCAGCAGCTTCTCCGAGACGGCAAGCTATGGCTACACCTTC. Its protein product is CASSFSETASYGYTF.

This clone has just one count. J is TRBJ1-6 and V is TRBV9, with 7 positions matching TRBD1. This CDR3 contains 15 residues. Germline V gives CDR1 SGDLS, CDR2 YYNGEE. J gave up 9 bases and V 2 bases, and 8 bases lay outside the gene matches. The chain's CDR3 is CASSVEGAGGSPLHF. CDR3 coding DNA: TGTGCCAGCAGCGTGGAGGGGGCCGGGGGTTCACCCCTCCACTTT.

This rearrangement joins TRBV4-1 to TRBJ2-3, with a possible D match to TRBD2 (6 bases). The CDR3 spans 14 residues. Germline CDR1 and CDR2: MGHRA and YSYEKL. The germline V and J ends were trimmed by 3 bases and 4 bases, with 11 bases remaining between them. This CDR3 is CASSQSSSADTQYF. The CDR3 DNA reads as TGCGCCAGCAGCCAGTCATCTAGCGCAGATACGCAGTATTTT.

The chain has TRBV27 and TRBJ2-2, with D uncertain. CDR1 and CDR2 from the germline V gene are MNHEY and SMNVEV (reference sequence). This CDR3 is 13 amino acids long. V lost 2 bases to trimming and J lost 7 bases, with 8 bases between them. In nucleotides, the CDR3 is TGTGCCAGCAGTTTAGGGTTGGGCGGGGAGCTGTTTTTT. This gives the protein CASSLGLGGELFF.

The genes are TRBV5-1 and TRBJ2-7; tentative D call: TRBD1 (6 bases). Trimming removed 2 bases from V and 4 bases from J, with 16 bases in between. Looked up from germline, CDR1 is SGHRS and CDR2 is YFSETQ. The CDR3 has 15 residues. This chain's CDR3 is CASSLQGLYEYEQYF. The CDR3, as DNA: TGCGCCAGCAGCTTACAGGGATTGTACGAATACGAGCAGTACTTC.

The chain couples TRBV13 to TRBJ1-1, with D possibly matching TRBD1 (6 bases). Deletions cut 1 base from V and 2 bases from J, with 17 bases between. From germline, CDR1 is PRHDT and CDR2 FYEKMQ (reference sequence). The CDR3 extends over 17 amino acids. CDR3 sequence reads: CASSLDWREGGNTEAFF. The CDR3, as DNA: TGTGCCAGCAGCTTAGACTGGAGGGAGGGGGGAAACACTGAAGCTTTCTTT.

This clone was seen a few times. The J gene is TRBJ1-1, the V gene TRBV19; 7 bases map to TRBD1. With 8 bases clipped from V and 7 bases from J, the junction kept 10 bases outside the gene matches. Germline V gene data show CDR1 as LNHDA and CDR2 as SQIVND (reference sequence). This CDR3 is 13 amino acids long. In DNA form, the CDR3 reads TGTGCCAGTCTTAGGGGGCGCCTGAATGAAGCTTTCTTT. Translated: CASLRGRLNEAFF.

The V gene is TRBV21-1, the J gene TRBJ1-3; the D call TRBD1 from the table was never checked on the DNA. TRBV21-1 represents a pseudogene. The CDR3 spans 16 residues. CDR3 sequence: CASSIWTGDPGNTIYF. The CDR3 DNA reads TGTGCCAGCAGCATTTGGACAGGTGATCCTGGAAACACCATATATTTT.

The rearrangement links TRBV21-1 to TRBJ1-1; TRBD1 is the table's D call, not checked against the DNA. TRBV21-1 is a listed pseudogene. The CDR3 is 16 residues long. The CDR3 DNA reads as TGTGCCAGCAGCAAAGTGGGCACAGGGGAGAACACTGAAGCTTTCTTT. Encoded protein: CASSKVGTGENTEAFF.

The table lists this clone with a count of one. This chain joins TRBV28 and TRBJ2-5; 12 nucleotides line up with TRBD2. V dropped 2 bases and J dropped 4; count of bases not matched to a gene: 8. Looked up from germline, CDR1 is MDHEN and CDR2 is SYDVKM. The CDR3 runs to 17 residues. CDR3 sequence: CASSLKASGGVPETQYF. In nucleotides, the CDR3 is TGTGCCAGCAGTTTAAAGGCTAGCGGGGGGGTCCCAGAGACCCAGTACTTC.

The V gene is TRBV4-1, the J gene TRBJ2-7; no clear D gene. The CDR3 loop spans 13 amino acids. The V end was cut by 0 bases, the J end by 4 bases, with 7 bases between. CDR1 and CDR2 from the germline V gene are MGHRA and YSYEKL. The CDR3 coding sequence is TGCGCCAGCAGCCAAGATCCGTGGTACGAGCAGTACTTC. Residues: CASSQDPWYEQYF.

This chain links TRBV5-8 with TRBJ1-4; D not resolved. Germline V gene sequence: CDR1 SGHTS, CDR2 YDEGEE. Trimming removed 2 bases from V and 8 bases from J, with 13 bases in between. The CDR3 is 14 amino acids. The CDR3 DNA reads as TGTGCCAGCAGCTTCTCTGGATGGGCCGAAAAACTGTTTTTT. This encodes CASSFSGWAEKLFF.

This sequence joins TRBV7-9 and TRBJ2-3, with TRBD2 matching over 7 bases. The V gene's germline CDR1 is SEHNR and CDR2 FQNEAQ (reference sequence). The V segment lost 1 base and the J segment 2 bases; nucleotides outside the gene matches: 6. This CDR3 is 16 amino acids long. Here the CDR3 reads CASSLVPGGPTDTQYF. The CDR3 nucleotides are TGTGCCAGCAGCTTAGTTCCGGGGGGTCCCACAGATACGCAGTATTTT.

V gene TRBV19 combines with J gene TRBJ1-5; the match to TRBD1 covers 10 bases. Germline CDR1 is LNHDA and CDR2 is SQIVND (reference sequence). V lost 1 base and J lost 4; bases outside the gene matches: 7. The CDR3 extends over 17 amino acids. The CDR3 nucleotides read TGTGCCAGTAGTATAGGGACAGGGGGAACGGAAAATCAGCCCCAGCATTTT. Translated: CASSIGTGGTENQPQHF.

This rearrangement joins TRBV5-1 to TRBJ2-7; D remains ambiguous. The CDR3 runs to 15 residues. Germline V CDR1 and CDR2: SGHRS, YFSETQ. Trimming removed 5 bases at V and 3 bases at J, with 18 bases between. CDR3 nucleotides: TGCGCCAGCAGTCCCCAGGAGACATTCTACTACGAGCAGTACTTC. It codes for CASSPQETFYYEQYF. The full variable domain, completed using reference TRBV5-1 and TRBJ2-7, is KAGVTQTPRYLIKTRGQQVTLSCSPISGHRSVSWYQQTPGQGLQFLFEYFSETQRNKGNFPGRFSGRQFSNSRSEMNVSTLELGDSALYLCASSPQETFYYEQYFGPGTRLTVT.

V is TRBV7-4 and J is TRBJ2-3, with D perhaps being TRBD1 or TRBD2 (5 bases each). Trimming left V 2 bases short and J 6 bases short, with 18 bases between. Looked up from germline, CDR1 is SGHVT and CDR2 is SQSDAQ. This CDR3 has 16 residues. CDR3 region: CASSLSGVGALDTQYF. The DNA for the CDR3 is TGTGCCAGCAGCTTATCCGGTGTCGGGGCGTTGGATACGCAGTATTTT. Looking up the rest from reference TRBV7-4 and TRBJ2-3 gives the full variable domain: GAGVSQSPRYKVAKRGRDVALRCDSISGHVTLYWYRQTLGQGSEVLTYSQSDAQRDKSGRPSGRFSAERPERSVSTLKIQRTEQGDSAVYLCASSLSGVGALDTQYFGPGTRLTVL.

V usage is TRBV2 and J usage is TRBJ2-3; 13 nucleotides line up with TRBD2. Germline trimming cut 7 bases from V and 2 bases from J; bases unmatched to any gene: 6. The CDR3 covers 16 residues. The V gene's germline CDR1 is SNHLY and CDR2 FYNNEI. The CDR3 DNA reads as TGTGCCAGCATCCGACTAGCGGGGGGTAACACAGATACGCAGTATTTT. This encodes CASIRLAGGNTDTQYF.